This TCR beta chain was documented in a study of OX40 agonist ivuxolimab in advanced cancers. About the study: Patients received the agonistic anti-OX40 (CD134) antibody ivuxolimab. The study, taken as a whole, reports: Some nonresponders likewise displayed low normalized T-cell clonal expansion. Within 6 weeks, CD4+ and CD8+ blood T cells expanded clonally at 0.1 to 3.0 mg/kg.

CDR3 length equals 15 residues. Germline CDR1 SGHRS, CDR2 YFSETQ. V was clipped by 1 base and J by 1 base, with 11 bases between them. Concerning this clone: What it recognizes is unknown.

Blood draws occurred at baseline, cycle 4 day 1, and cycle 7 day 1. The assay was immunoSEQ multiplex PCR, and TCRdb's table has in-frame clones only and misses some. The sample shows about 80,000 clones, about nine tenths of them seen only once. The sequence came from an adult with an advanced solid tumor such as melanoma, head and neck, liver or kidney cancer. The chain links TRBV5-1 to TRBJ1-1; TRBD1 might be the D (5 bases). This material consisted of CD4+ or CD8+ T cells sorted from blood, taken in a trial of the OX40 agonist ivuxolimab. CDR3 bases: TGCGCCAGCAGCTTGCACGGGGGTGCGAACACTGAAGCTTTCTTT. Translation: CASSLHGGANTEAFF.